What follows are 5 T cell receptor beta chains derived from one specimen sequenced in a study of PD-1 blockade in mismatch repair-deficient tumors (TCRdb year 2017). To prepare the library, the immunoSEQ multiplex PCR assay was applied. TCRdb mirrors the immuneACCESS table, restricted to in-frame sequences. Some clones are absent from its copies; in checked studies, under half trace to an unresolved V gene, and the reason for the others is unknown. The sample table contains about 79,000 clones; only one count was recorded for roughly 80% of them. In total, the top ten clones hold 5% to 7% of the sample. Sequences were derived from peripheral blood, sampled 44 weeks after starting pembrolizumab. The receptor set was obtained from an adult with mismatch repair-deficient cancer.

V usage is TRBV4-3 and J usage is TRBJ2-2; D might be TRBD1 (6 bases). Germline V gene sequence: CDR1 LGHNA, CDR2 YSLEER. The CDR3 runs 14 residues. Trimming cost V 2 bases and J 7 bases, with 11 bases left between them. CDR3 sequence: CASSQTTGFGELFF. CDR3 DNA sequence: TGCGCCAGCAGCCAAACCACAGGGTTCGGGGAGCTGTTTTTT.

This chain links TRBV21-1 with TRBJ2-1. TRBV21-1 constitutes a pseudogene. The CDR3 is 15 residues long. The CDR3 DNA reads as TGTGCCAGCAGGTCCCGAGATAGGGCGACCAATGAGCAGTTCTTC. Its translation is CASRSRDRATNEQFF.

The J gene is TRBJ2-3, the V gene TRBV11-2; perhaps TRBD2 as D (5 bases). Germline V CDR1 and CDR2: SGHAT, FQNNGV. Trimming shortened V by 6 bases and J by 5 bases, and 9 bases separated the two germline ends. The CDR3 has 12 residues. This chain's CDR3 is CASSTREDTQYF. The CDR3 nucleotides are TGTGCCAGCAGTACTAGAGAAGATACGCAGTATTTT.

This clone was recorded once. The V and J genes are TRBV7-9 and TRBJ2-3; TRBD2 matches at 12 bases. In germline, CDR1 is SEHNR, CDR2 FQNEAQ (reference sequence). The J segment lost 5 bases and the V segment lost 1 base, leaving 4 bases of the junction unmatched. This CDR3 is built from 16 residues. The CDR3 is CASSLGTSGIGDTQYF. The CDR3 DNA follows: TGTGCCAGCAGCTTAGGGACTAGCGGGATCGGAGATACGCAGTATTTT.

The genes are TRBV28 and TRBJ2-3; no reliable D call. CDR3 size: 15 residues. The V gene lost 3 bases and the J gene lost 2 bases, with 12 bases spanning the gap. The germline CDR1 and CDR2 sequences are MDHEN and SYDVKM. CDR3 sequence reads: CASSLRIPNTDTQYF. CDR3 sequence (DNA): TGTGCCAGCAGTTTGCGGATACCGAACACAGATACGCAGTATTTT.